These T cell receptor beta chains were read from a single sample in a study of blood T cell repertoires in COVID-19. Repertoires were generated with immunoSEQ multiplex PCR, while TCRdb's copy carries only in-frame clones and drops some. The data contain 150,000 to 200,000 clones, about 82% of them singletons. Sequenced material: PBMCs or T cells enriched from blood (not recorded which). These receptors originate from a woman between 25 and 40 years old who had recovered from COVID-19. Each CDR3 is given without its conserved first and last residue.

v_call,cdr3_aa
TRBV15,ATSSGTGPSYEQY
TRBV6-2/TRBV6-3,ASSTTSRTGKKTQY
TRBV5-4,ASSLGHVTVSPLH
TRBV6-5,ASSRLAGNYEQY
TRBV29-1,SAQLRDRSYEQY
TRBV27,ASSLSGSRNEQF
TRBV11-2,ASSPGISSTGELF
TRBV5-1,ASGTGENTIY
TRBV5-4,ATDTYLIAGGRATDTQY
TRBV6-2/TRBV6-3,ASSPGGRGLVGGYT
TRBV4-1,ASSQDGRGGEQF
TRBV27,ASSFQGQNQPQH
TRBV2,ASRSVRTDTQY
TRBV27,ASRGLGLY
TRBV28,ASSSGQGAYSPLH
TRBV7-9,ASSPGQSNEKLF
TRBV7-9,ASSLIRDRPIVDTEAF
TRBV2,ASRADTYEQY
TRBV28,ASSGLAGGGNEQF
TRBV28,ASSSPYPNNRGPRYEQY
TRBV5-1,ASSLFGPEGQGRFGEQY
TRBV23-1,ASSQSPLGPYGYT
TRBV6-1,ASSEFRGYEQY
TRBV7-3,ASSFTGRTDTQY
TRBV27,ASSLLTGGNTEAF
TRBV5-6,ASSLAPGQGYSYEQY
TRBV27,ASSLRTSGRGTDTQY
TRBV7-2,ASSFLPGSGNTIY
TRBV19,ASSIEGRETSTDTQY
TRBV6-5,ASSILAGGSNEQF
TRBV11-2,ASSRQPDSGNTIY
TRBV7-9,ASSLGQGANEQY
TRBV30,ALHSGTQY
TRBV19,ASSPRTGPYEQY
TRBV11-3,ASSPRTGGSDTQY
TRBV6-5,ASRESRDGYT
TRBV11-2,ASSLRAGASYEQY
TRBV11-3,ASSWTGGEQY
TRBV29-1,SVEGGLAGWLRRSADTQY
TRBV7-8,ASSSTMRNEQF
TRBV7-3,ASSSGLAGGDNEQF
TRBV7-8,ASSSKTGVDGYT
TRBV27,ASSGSGAQY
TRBV28,ASRGPVGANVLT
TRBV3-1/TRBV3-2,ASSQKGLGHT
TRBV19,ASTNTGMNQPQH
TRBV7-6,ASSQRTGRRDTGELF
TRBV5-5,ASSPGPDQPQH
TRBV27,ASSFPGNEQF
TRBV3-1/TRBV3-2,ASSPSGITYEQY
TRBV4-1,ASSQVGLTNEKLF
TRBV2,ASSETGSTNEKLF
TRBV27,ASKAGTHSYEQY